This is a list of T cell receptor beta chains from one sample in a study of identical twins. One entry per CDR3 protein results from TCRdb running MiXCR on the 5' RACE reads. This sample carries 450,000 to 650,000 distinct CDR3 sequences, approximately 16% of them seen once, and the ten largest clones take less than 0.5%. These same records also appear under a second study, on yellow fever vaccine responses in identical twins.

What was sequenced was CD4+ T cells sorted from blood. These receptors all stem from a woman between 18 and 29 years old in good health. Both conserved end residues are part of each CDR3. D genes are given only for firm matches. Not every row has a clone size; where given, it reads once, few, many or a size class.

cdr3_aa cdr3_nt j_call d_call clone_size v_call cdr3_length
CASSQDWSHRAYNEQFF TGCGCCAGCAGCCAAGATTGGTCACACAGGGCCTACAATGAGCAGTTCTTC TRBJ2-1 - - TRBV4-1 17
CASSGGIQGEYEQYF TGTGCCAGCAGCGGGGGGATACAGGGGGAATACGAGCAGTACTTC TRBJ2-7 TRBD1 few TRBV7-9 15
CASSYSGPKQFF TGCGCCAGCAGCTATAGCGGGCCCAAGCAGTTCTTC TRBJ2-1 TRBD2 few TRBV4-1 12
CASSQDVRDNEQFF TGTGCCAGCAGCCAAGATGTTAGGGACAATGAGCAGTTCTTC TRBJ2-1 - - TRBV4-2 14
CASSPGTSAYSTDTQYF TGTGCCAGCAGCCCAGGGACTAGCGCCTATAGCACAGATACGCAGTATTTT TRBJ2-3 TRBD2 - TRBV9 17
CASSYSLASGSFEQFF TGTGCCAGCAGTTACTCGCTCGCTAGCGGGAGCTTTGAGCAGTTCTTC TRBJ2-1 TRBD2 - TRBV6-5 16
CSADHGVNGQYF TGCAGTGCTGACCACGGAGTCAACGGGCAGTACTTC TRBJ2-7 - - TRBV20-1 12
CASSYREAPDTQYF TGCGCCAGCAGCTACAGGGAGGCCCCAGATACGCAGTATTTT TRBJ2-3 - few TRBV5-1 14
CASILAGGTGELFF TGCGCCAGCATTCTAGCGGGAGGGACCGGGGAGCTGTTTTTT TRBJ2-2 TRBD2 many TRBV10-2 14
CASSHRRANNSPLHF TGTGCCAGCAGTCACCGACGGGCCAATAATTCACCCCTCCACTTT TRBJ1-6 - few TRBV6-5 15
CANNGDSSYEQYF TGTGCCAACAATGGAGACTCTTCTTACGAGCAGTACTTC TRBJ2-7 - - TRBV21-1 13
CASSDSPTATKGYTF TGTGCCAGCAGTGATTCCCCGACGGCAACAAAGGGCTACACCTTC TRBJ1-2 - - TRBV25-1 15
CASSERTGYDYEQYF TGCGCCAGCAGTGAGAGGACAGGCTATGACTACGAGCAGTACTTC TRBJ2-7 TRBD1 - TRBV10-1 15
CASTGTPSATEAFF TGTGCCAGCACCGGGACGCCGAGTGCCACTGAAGCTTTCTTT TRBJ1-1 - - TRBV5-6 14
CAIADRSSGNTIYF TGTGCCATCGCTGACAGGAGCTCTGGAAACACCATATATTTT TRBJ1-3 - few TRBV12-3/TRBV12-4 14
CASSSRLLAGNSPLHF TGTGCCAGCAGTTCGCGACTACTCGCAGGGAATTCACCCCTCCACTTT TRBJ1-6 - few TRBV6-5 16
CASSRLGGNTEAFF TGCGCCAGCAGCCGCCTCGGAGGGAACACTGAAGCTTTCTTT TRBJ1-1 - few TRBV5-1 14
CASSFGSGPAYEQYF TGTGCCAGCTCATTCGGAAGCGGGCCCGCCTACGAGCAGTACTTC TRBJ2-7 - - TRBV18 15
CASSITGGFVEQYF TGTGCCAGCAGCATCACAGGGGGCTTTGTCGAGCAGTACTTC TRBJ2-7 TRBD1 - TRBV12-3/TRBV12-4 14
CASSLQVKQPQHF TGTGCCAGCAGCTTACAGGTTAAACAGCCCCAGCATTTT TRBJ1-5 - few TRBV7-8 13
CASSLVYEKLFF TGTGCCAGCAGTTTAGTCTATGAAAAACTGTTTTTT TRBJ1-4 - few TRBV12-3/TRBV12-4 12
CASSTLRQGLNTEAFF TGTGCCAGCAGCACCCTTAGACAGGGTTTGAACACTGAAGCTTTCTTT TRBJ1-1 TRBD1 - TRBV7-9 16
CAISDRGFSAFF TGTGCCATCTCGGACAGGGGCTTTTCAGCTTTCTTT TRBJ1-1 TRBD1 few TRBV10-3 12
CSATSGAGANVLTF TGCAGTGCAACGAGCGGGGCTGGGGCCAACGTCCTGACTTTC TRBJ2-6 TRBD2 - TRBV20-1 14
CASSFGVSQTGELFF TGTGCCAGCAGTTTCGGGGTCTCCCAAACAGGGGAGCTGTTTTTT TRBJ2-2 - - TRBV12-3/TRBV12-4 15